The 22 T cell receptor beta chains reported below all come from one sample, sequenced in a study of cytomegalovirus exposure and HLA in healthy donors. 13 Jbeta primers and 60 Vbeta primers were used for the PCR. The assay was immunoSEQ multiplex PCR, and TCRdb's table has in-frame clones only and misses some. The table has about 170,000 clones, 85% seen once. The sequenced material came from PBMCs. The receptors here all came from a boy between 2 and 10 years old in good health and CMV-seronegative.

The chain carries TRBV28 and TRBJ2-1; the match to TRBD2 covers 8 bases. Germline V gene data show CDR1 as MDHEN and CDR2 as SYDVKM. The V and J ends lost 2 bases and 0 bases, in that order; junction bases with no gene match: 0. CDR3 length equals 15 residues. CDR3 region: CASSLAGGSYNEQFF. The DNA for the CDR3 is TGTGCCAGCAGTTTAGCGGGGGGCTCCTACAATGAGCAGTTCTTC.

The V gene is TRBV6-1, the J gene TRBJ2-7, with D tentatively TRBD1 (6 bases). CDR1 is MNHNS, CDR2 SASEGT, per germline. Trimming shortened V by 1 base and J by 2 bases, and 15 bases separated the two germline ends. The length of the CDR3 is 16 residues. This chain's CDR3 is CASSEVYATGTYEQYF. For the CDR3, the DNA is TGTGCCAGCAGTGAAGTCTATGCGACAGGTACCTACGAGCAGTACTTC.

Here the CDR3 reads CASSPRLAGVVKTQYF. The CDR3 DNA sequence: TGTGCCAGCAGTCCTCGACTAGCGGGTGTTGTAAAGACCCAGTACTTC. The rearrangement joins TRBV6-6 to TRBJ2-5, with 10 nucleotides matching TRBD2. There are 16 residues in the CDR3. V lost 5 bases and J lost 6; bases outside the gene matches: 12. Germline CDR1 and CDR2: MNHNY and SVGAGI (reference sequence).

The V gene is TRBV5-1, the J gene TRBJ2-2; D is perhaps TRBD1 (6 bases). The CDR3 extends over 15 amino acids. V lost 3 bases to trimming and J lost 6 bases, with 15 bases between them. Germline V gene data show CDR1 as SGHRS and CDR2 as YFSETQ. This chain's CDR3 is CASSSDRTGPGELFF. CDR3 nucleotide sequence: TGCGCCAGCAGCTCCGACAGAACAGGGCCCGGGGAGCTGTTTTTT.

This chain connects TRBV11-2 to TRBJ2-1; 9 nucleotides align to TRBD2. Germline V gives CDR1 SGHAT, CDR2 FQNNGV. Germline trimming cut 7 bases from V and 0 bases from J; bases unmatched to any gene: 10. The CDR3 spans 17 residues. The CDR3 region is CASTLQTSGSSYNEQFF. CDR3 nucleotide sequence: TGTGCCAGCACCCTACAAACTAGCGGGTCCTCCTACAATGAGCAGTTCTTC. The variable domain in full, completed from reference TRBV11-2 and TRBJ2-1, reads EAGVAQSPRYKIIEKRQSVAFWCNPISGHATLYWYQQILGQGPKLLIQFQNNGVVDDSQLPKDRFSAERLKGVDSTLKIQPAKLEDSAVYLCASTLQTSGSSYNEQFFGPGTRLTVL.

This clone has a single count. The genes are TRBV9 and TRBJ2-7; perhaps TRBD2 as D (6 bases). CDR1 is SGDLS, CDR2 YYNGEE, per germline. Trimming shortened V by 1 base and J by 3 bases, and 17 bases separated the two germline ends. CDR3 length: 16 amino acids. The CDR3 region is CASSVSPVGSYYEQYF. In DNA form, the CDR3 reads TGTGCCAGCAGCGTATCCCCTGTCGGGAGCTACTACGAGCAGTACTTC.

J is TRBJ2-1 and V is TRBV6-4; 8 positions agree with TRBD2. CDR1 is MRHNA and CDR2 is SNTAGT in the germline V gene. This CDR3 has 15 residues. Unmatched junction bases numbered 6, after V lost 2 bases and J lost 6 bases. The CDR3 region is CASSDGAGVGNEQFF. CDR3 bases: TGTGCCAGCAGTGACGGAGCGGGAGTAGGCAATGAGCAGTTCTTC.

The rearrangement links TRBV28 to TRBJ1-1; D is uncertain. The CDR3 runs to 16 residues. Trimming stripped 5 bases from V and 0 bases from J, with 16 bases between. Germline V gives CDR1 MDHEN, CDR2 SYDVKM. The chain's CDR3 is CASSPSWSGMNTEAFF. CDR3 DNA: TGTGCCAGCAGTCCGTCTTGGTCAGGCATGAACACTGAAGCTTTCTTT.

The J gene is TRBJ1-1, the V gene TRBV18, with 8 bases lining up with TRBD1. This CDR3 contains 17 residues. After removal of 3 bases from V and 0 bases from J, the junction contained 9 bases not matched to a gene. The V gene's germline CDR1 is KGHSH and CDR2 LQKENI. This chain's CDR3 is CASSPTLRTGLNTEAFF. The CDR3 DNA is TGTGCCAGCTCACCGACCCTTCGGACAGGGTTGAACACTGAAGCTTTCTTT.

The rearrangement joins TRBV6-5 to TRBJ1-2, with 9 bases fitting TRBD1. The CDR3 covers 15 residues. V was pared by 2 bases and J by 4 bases, with 5 bases of the junction left unmatched. Germline V gene sequence: CDR1 MNHEY, CDR2 SVGAGI. The CDR3 here is CASSYGTGYGYGYTF. The CDR3 DNA is TGTGCCAGCAGTTACGGGACAGGGTATGGCTATGGCTACACCTTC.

The CDR3 protein is CASSSILVGHNEQFF. For the CDR3, the DNA is TGTGCCAGCAGCTCTATACTAGTAGGGCACAATGAGCAGTTCTTC. This chain uses TRBV9 with TRBJ2-1; TRBD2 is a possible D gene (5 bases). The CDR3 is made up of 15 amino acids. Germline loops: CDR1 SGDLS, CDR2 YYNGEE. Deletions cut 4 bases from V and 5 bases from J, with 16 bases between.

The V call is TRBV5-1, the J call TRBJ2-5; 7 nucleotides agree with TRBD1. The CDR3 is 13 amino acids. The V and J ends lost 8 bases and 5 bases, in that order; junction bases with no gene match: 9. Germline lookup yields CDR1 SGHRS and CDR2 YFSETQ. DNA for the CDR3: TGCGCCAGTGTGAGGGGGCTTGGGGAGACCCAGTACTTC. This translates into CASVRGLGETQYF.

The chain combines TRBV2 with TRBJ1-4; D remains unclear. CDR3 length: 15 amino acids. Between the trimmed V and J ends, which lost 4 bases and 4 bases, there was a span of 13 bases. Germline lookup yields CDR1 SNHLY and CDR2 FYNNEI. The CDR3 sequence: CASSGPPGDNEKLFF. The CDR3 region has the DNA TGTGCCAGCAGTGGCCCCCCCGGAGATAATGAAAAACTGTTTTTT.

The gene calls are TRBV30 and TRBJ1-2; 7 nucleotides agree with TRBD1. The CDR3 consists of 12 residues. CDR1 is GTSNPN, CDR2 SVGIG, per germline (reference sequence). The CDR3 DNA follows: TGTGCATCAGAACAGGGGTGGAATGGCTACACCTTC. This codes for CASEQGWNGYTF.

V gene TRBV5-1 combines with J gene TRBJ1-2, with a weak D call TRBD1 (5 bases). V was trimmed by 4 bases and J by 2 bases, leaving 12 bases between them. This CDR3 is 14 amino acids long. CDR1 is SGHRS, CDR2 YFSETQ, per germline. The CDR3 region is CASSPGRGNYGYTF. CDR3 sequence (DNA): TGCGCCAGCAGCCCCGGTCGGGGGAACTATGGCTACACCTTC.

The table lists this clone with a few counts. The gene calls are TRBV5-4 and TRBJ1-6; D gene uncertain. This CDR3 spans 16 amino acids. The V gene lost 0 bases and the J gene lost 7 bases, with 14 bases spanning the gap. CDR1 and CDR2 from the germline V gene are SGHNT and YYREEE (reference sequence). This CDR3 reads CASSLAGIAENSPLHF. The CDR3 DNA is TGTGCCAGCAGCTTGGCGGGAATAGCGGAAAATTCACCCCTCCACTTT.

V and J are TRBV6-1 and TRBJ1-1, with 8 bases that match TRBD1. The CDR3 totals 14 residues. CDR1 is MNHNS, CDR2 SASEGT, per germline. The trim removed 4 bases at V and 5 bases at J, leaving 6 bases unmatched. The CDR3 reads CASSGQGARTEAFF. The CDR3 bases are TGTGCCAGCAGTGGTCAGGGGGCGCGAACTGAAGCTTTCTTT.

This sequence joins TRBV28 and TRBJ1-2; the D gene is possibly TRBD1 (5 bases). Trimming shortened V by 4 bases and J by 5 bases, and 14 bases separated the two germline ends. The CDR3 is 14 residues long. The germline gives CDR1 MDHEN, CDR2 SYDVKM. CDR3 residues: CASSSGSQDYGYTF. CDR3 nucleotides: TGTGCCAGCAGTTCCGGGTCACAGGATTATGGCTACACCTTC.

The gene calls are TRBV6-1 and TRBJ1-1, with D unclear. The CDR3 has 13 residues. Germline CDR1 is MNHNS and CDR2 is SASEGT. Trimming pared 3 bases from V and 3 bases from J, leaving 8 bases between. CDR3 coding DNA: TGTGCCAGCAGTGAGGCCCAGGACACTGAAGCTTTCTTT. Translation: CASSEAQDTEAFF.

This chain joins TRBV6-1 and TRBJ1-5, with D tentatively TRBD1 (5 bases). The CDR3 is 14 residues long. Germline lookup yields CDR1 MNHNS and CDR2 SASEGT. The V and J ends lost 8 bases and 2 bases respectively, with 13 bases between them. CDR3: CASYQGGGNQPQHF. The CDR3 nucleotides read TGTGCCAGCTATCAGGGAGGGGGCAATCAGCCCCAGCATTTT.

The V call is TRBV9, the J call TRBJ2-1; D is unresolved. CDR3 size: 13 residues. Trimming stripped 4 bases from V and 4 bases from J, with 9 bases between. Germline V lookup: CDR1 SGDLS, CDR2 YYNGEE. CDR3 bases: TGTGCCAGCAGCCTCAGTCAGTACAATGAGCAGTTCTTC. Encoded protein: CASSLSQYNEQFF.

V and J are TRBV27 and TRBJ2-5; 7 bases are shared with TRBD1. V lost 2 bases, J lost 4 bases, and 7 bases stayed unmatched. The germline V gene encodes CDR1 MNHEY and CDR2 SMNVEV (reference sequence). The CDR3 is made up of 15 amino acids. The CDR3: CASSLPPTGPETQYF. CDR3 DNA: TGTGCCAGCAGTTTACCCCCGACAGGGCCAGAGACCCAGTACTTC.